The sequence of this T cell receptor (beta chain) was determined in a study of regulatory T cells in long-lasting Graves disease. Regarding the study as a whole: Examination was confined to peripheral blood, excluding thyroid tissue. Persistent Graves' patients possessed reduced TCR diversity relative to recently diagnosed ones.

Time point described: newly diagnosed GD, antithyroid drugs for less than 3 months. RNA from PBMCs was the source of the TCR library. The authors built TCR beta libraries using iRepertoire HTBI primers and Arm-PCR of CDR3 regions. TCRdb itself ran the multiplex PCR reads through MiXCR, one entry per CDR3 protein. The sample lists under 700,000 distinct CDR3 sequences, approximately 16% occurring once. This clonotype was counted at least ten times. Its specificity is not known. The length of the CDR3 is 12 residues. The V gene's germline CDR1 is LGHDT and CDR2 YNNKEL (reference sequence). Trimming removed 5 bases from V and 4 bases from J, with 9 bases in between. In addition, the sample was reused for a study of T cells in Graves' hyperthyroidism and ophthalmopathy. Per that study: Uncontrolled infections, other autoimmune diseases, pregnancy or lactation led to exclusion of patients. The study used the HTBI primer set for a first-round RT-PCR of the TCR CDR3.

Sequenced here: peripheral blood mononuclear cells (PBMCs), sampled at new diagnosis, from a patient treated with antithyroid drugs. The TCR originated in a woman in her forties or fifties with Graves disease. The genes are TRBV3-1 and TRBJ2-7; maybe TRBD1 (6 bases). The DNA of the CDR3 is TGTGCCAGCAGCAATGGACAGTACGAGCAGTACTTC. Protein sequence: CASSNGQYEQYF.